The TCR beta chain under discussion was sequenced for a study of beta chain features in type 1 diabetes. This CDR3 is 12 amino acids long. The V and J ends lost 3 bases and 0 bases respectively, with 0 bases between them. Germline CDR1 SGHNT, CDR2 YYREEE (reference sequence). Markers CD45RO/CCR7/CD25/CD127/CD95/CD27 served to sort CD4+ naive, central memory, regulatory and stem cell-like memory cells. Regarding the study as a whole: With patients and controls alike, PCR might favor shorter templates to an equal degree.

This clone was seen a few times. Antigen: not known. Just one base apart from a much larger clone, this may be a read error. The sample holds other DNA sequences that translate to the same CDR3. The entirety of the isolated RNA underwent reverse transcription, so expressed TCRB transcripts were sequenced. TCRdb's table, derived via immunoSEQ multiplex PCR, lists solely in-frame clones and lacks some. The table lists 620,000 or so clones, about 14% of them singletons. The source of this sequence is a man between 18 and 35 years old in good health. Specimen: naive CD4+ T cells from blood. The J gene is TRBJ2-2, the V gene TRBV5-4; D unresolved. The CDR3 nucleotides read TGTGCCAGCAGCTCGAACACCGGGGAGCTGTTTTTT. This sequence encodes CASSSNTGELFF.